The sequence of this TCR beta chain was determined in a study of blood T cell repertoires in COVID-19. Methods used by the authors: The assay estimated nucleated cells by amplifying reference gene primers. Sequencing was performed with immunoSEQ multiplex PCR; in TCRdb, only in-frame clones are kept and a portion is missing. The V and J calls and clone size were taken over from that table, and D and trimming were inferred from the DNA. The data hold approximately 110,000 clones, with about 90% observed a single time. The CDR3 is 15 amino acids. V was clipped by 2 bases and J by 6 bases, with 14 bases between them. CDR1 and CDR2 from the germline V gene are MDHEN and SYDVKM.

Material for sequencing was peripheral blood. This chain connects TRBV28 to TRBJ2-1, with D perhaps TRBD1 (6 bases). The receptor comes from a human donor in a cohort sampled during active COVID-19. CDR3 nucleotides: TGTGCCAGCAGTTTACGACAGGCCAGCCTCAATGAGCAGTTCTTC. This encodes CASSLRQASLNEQFF.